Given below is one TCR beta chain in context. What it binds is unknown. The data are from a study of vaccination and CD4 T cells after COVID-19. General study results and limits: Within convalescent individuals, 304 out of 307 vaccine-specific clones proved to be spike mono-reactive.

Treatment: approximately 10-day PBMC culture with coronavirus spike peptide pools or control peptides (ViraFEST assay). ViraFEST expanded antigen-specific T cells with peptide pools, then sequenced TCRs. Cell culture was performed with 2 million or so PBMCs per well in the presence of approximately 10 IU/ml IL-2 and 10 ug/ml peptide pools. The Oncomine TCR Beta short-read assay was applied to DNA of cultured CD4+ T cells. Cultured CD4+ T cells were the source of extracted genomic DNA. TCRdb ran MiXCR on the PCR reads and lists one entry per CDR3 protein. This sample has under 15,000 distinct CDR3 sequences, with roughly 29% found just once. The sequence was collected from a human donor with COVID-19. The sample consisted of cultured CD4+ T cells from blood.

In nucleotides, the CDR3 is TGTGCCAGCGCAAAGGGTTCGGGGGAGCAGTACTTC. Its translation is CASAKGSGEQYF. The chain combines TRBV7-9 with TRBJ2-7; TRBD2 is a possible D gene (5 bases). This CDR3 comprises 12 residues. The germline V and J ends were trimmed by 8 bases and 7 bases, with 15 bases remaining between them. CDR1 and CDR2 from the germline V gene are SEHNR and FQNEAQ (reference sequence). The full variable domain, in which reference TRBV7-9 and TRBJ2-7 provide the parts outside the CDR3, is DTGVSQNPRHKITKRGQNVTFRCDPISEHNRLYWYRQTLGQGPEFLTYFQNEAQLEKSRLLSDRFSAERPKGSFSTLEIQRTEQGDSAMYLCASAKGSGEQYFGPGTRLTVT.